Below, 15 T cell receptor beta chains from the same sample are listed, as sequenced in a study of blood T cells in healthy people across ages. A second PCR, run for about 6 to 11 cycles, used a sample-barcoded 5' primer plus a J-beta primer mix. TCRdb called the 5' RACE reads again in MiXCR, with one record for every CDR3 protein. The sample includes 1,500,000 or so distinct CDR3 sequences, 59% of them seen just once. What was sequenced was blood. These receptors originate from a man between 18 and 29 years old in good health.

The chain combines TRBV5-6 with TRBJ2-7; a possible D gene is TRBD1 (6 bases). The J call may be mistaken, given a closer DNA end match to TRBJ2-4. Germline V CDR1 and CDR2: SGHDT, YYEEEE. CDR3 length: 17 residues. The CDR3: CASSLFGQTAFKNIQYF. The CDR3 DNA follows: TGTGCCAGCAGCTTGTTCGGACAGACCGCATTCAAAAACATTCAGTACTTC.

The chain carries TRBV25-1 and TRBJ1-2, with TRBD1 identical over 7 bases. The germline gives CDR1 MGHDK, CDR2 SYGVNS. The CDR3 spans 14 residues. V shed 4 bases and J 6 bases; nucleotides not matched to a gene: 8. The CDR3: CASSGDRGGDGYTF. The CDR3 DNA reads as TGTGCCAGCAGTGGGGACAGAGGGGGGGATGGCTACACCTTC.

This clonotype was detected a few times. The chain employs TRBV6-5 and TRBJ1-2; tentatively, D is TRBD1 (6 bases). The V end was cut by 6 bases, the J end by 7 bases, with 18 bases between. This CDR3 contains 14 residues. CDR1 MNHEY and CDR2 SVGAGI come from the germline V gene. CDR3 sequence reads: CASSSDPRGRGYTF. The CDR3 region has the DNA TGTGCCAGCAGCTCCGACCCCAGGGGCCGTGGCTACACCTTC.

The chain links TRBV10-1 to TRBJ2-5, with TRBD1 matching over 8 bases. CDR3 length: 15 amino acids. The ends lost 3 bases at V and 2 bases at J; junction bases unmatched: 5. Germline CDR1 WNHNN, CDR2 SYGVQD (reference sequence). The CDR3 DNA is TGCGCCAGCAGTGACCCCGGGACAGGACAAGAGACCCAGTACTTC. This encodes CASSDPGTGQETQYF.

V gene TRBV12-3 or TRBV12-4 combines with J gene TRBJ2-7; possibly TRBD2 for D (6 bases). V dropped 6 bases and J dropped 0 bases, with 15 bases sitting between them. CDR3 length: 15 residues. CDR3 in DNA: TGTGCCAGCAGCCCCGCCGGGACTTTCTCCTACGAGCAGTACTTC. Encoded protein: CASSPAGTFSYEQYF.

This clonotype has only a few counts. The V call is TRBV7-7, the J call TRBJ2-3; D is unresolved. The V and J ends lost 3 bases and 1 base respectively, with 8 bases between them. The CDR3 has 14 amino acids. Per the germline V gene, CDR1 is SSHAT and CDR2 is FNYEAQ (reference sequence). The CDR3 region is CASSLSIGTDTQYF. DNA for the CDR3: TGTGCCAGCAGCTTGTCCATAGGCACAGATACGCAGTATTTT. The full variable domain, in which reference TRBV7-7 and TRBJ2-3 provide the parts outside the CDR3, is GAGVSQSPRYKVTKRGQDVTLRCDPISSHATLYWYQQALGQGPEFLTYFNYEAQPDKSGLPSDRFSAERPEGSISTLTIQRTEQRDSAMYRCASSLSIGTDTQYFGPGTRLTVL.

This clonotype was found a few times. This rearrangement joins TRBV4-3 to TRBJ1-2; no definite D call. The length of the CDR3 is 15 residues. Germline assignment: CDR1 LGHNA and CDR2 YSLEER. Trimming removed 0 bases at V and 4 bases at J, with 12 bases between. CDR3 DNA sequence: TGCGCCAGCAGCCAAGAAAGGAGCCCCTTCTATGGCTACACCTTC. Protein product: CASSQERSPFYGYTF.

The chain uses TRBV21-1 and TRBJ2-5. TRBV21-1 is designated a pseudogene. CDR3 length: 14 residues. CDR3 DNA sequence: TGTGCCAGCAGCAAAGGGGAACAGAAAGAGACCCAGTACTTC. It is translated as CASSKGEQKETQYF.

The rearrangement links TRBV10-3 to TRBJ2-3; 8 nucleotides match TRBD2. Per the germline V gene, CDR1 is ENHRY and CDR2 is SYGVKD. The trim removed 8 bases at V and 2 bases at J, leaving 12 bases unmatched. The CDR3 contains 16 residues. CDR3 DNA sequence: TGTGCCATCCAAGACCCGGCGGGGGGAACCACAGATACGCAGTATTTT. It encodes CAIQDPAGGTTDTQYF.

V usage is TRBV6-2 or TRBV6-3 and J usage is TRBJ1-2; TRBD1 aligns across 8 bases. Germline CDR1 MNHEY, CDR2 SVGEGT. CDR3 length: 16 residues. Trimming at V came to 8 bases and at J to 1 base, leaving 12 bases not matched to a gene. CDR3 residues: CASERKGQGGNYGYTF. The DNA for the CDR3 is TGTGCCAGCGAACGGAAAGGACAGGGCGGTAACTATGGCTACACCTTC.

The chain has TRBV7-2 and TRBJ2-7; D is ambiguous. Germline V gene data show CDR1 as SGHTA and CDR2 as FQGNSA. The CDR3 consists of 13 residues. The V end lost 1 base, the J end lost 4 bases, and 8 bases lay between the germline ends. Written as DNA, the CDR3 is TGTGCCAGCAGCTTAGTAATTCGTTACGAGCAGTACTTC. It codes for CASSLVIRYEQYF.

The CDR3 DNA is TGTGCCATCAGTGAGTCGCGAGGGGCCGAGCAGTACTTC. Translated, it gives CAISESRGAEQYF. The gene calls are TRBV10-3 and TRBJ2-7, with D possibly called TRBD1 or TRBD2 (5 bases each). This CDR3 is built from 13 residues. Trimming stripped 0 bases from V and 6 bases from J, with 9 bases between. The germline CDR1 and CDR2 sequences are ENHRY and SYGVKD.

This clonotype was observed a handful of times. This rearrangement joins TRBV29-1 to TRBJ2-5, with a tentative D call TRBD1 (5 bases). V was cut by 6 bases and J by 0 bases, with 8 bases left in between. The V gene's germline CDR1 is SQVTM and CDR2 ANQGSEA. The CDR3 runs 12 residues. CDR3 in amino acids: CSVGQYQETQYF. In nucleotides, the CDR3 is TGCAGCGTGGGGCAGTACCAAGAGACCCAGTACTTC.

J is TRBJ2-1 and V is TRBV7-8; D is possibly TRBD1 (6 bases). The CDR3 length is 14 residues. Between the trimmed V and J ends, which lost 4 bases and 4 bases, there was a span of 11 bases. CDR1 and CDR2 from the germline V gene are SGHVS and FQNEAQ. In nucleotides, the CDR3 is TGTGCCAGCAGCTCCCAGGGGTCTTACAATGAGCAGTTCTTC. Translating gives CASSSQGSYNEQFF.

J is TRBJ1-2 and V is TRBV15, with D possibly matching TRBD1 (5 bases). The germline V gene has CDR1 LNHNV and CDR2 YYDKDF (reference sequence). The length of the CDR3 is 15 residues. Trimming pared 6 bases from V and 2 bases from J, leaving 16 bases between. CDR3 amino acids: CATSPRARDNYGYTF. The CDR3 bases are TGTGCCACCAGTCCGAGGGCCCGGGACAACTATGGCTACACCTTC.